Following are 10 T cell receptor beta chains from one sample sequenced in a study of shared clonotypes between healthy human individuals. Terminally differentiated effector memory CD45RA+ cells were excluded from the naive CD8 cells, which were CD45RO-negative and positively selected for CCR7. TCRdb's table, derived via immunoSEQ multiplex PCR, lists solely in-frame clones and lacks some. Of 500,000 to 700,000 clones listed, around 95% are singletons. Sequencing was done on a sample of naive CD8+ T cells sorted from blood. These TCRs come from a woman aged 25 to 39 in good health.

The chain couples TRBV7-9 to TRBJ2-3, with 10 positions matching TRBD2. V shed 1 base, J shed 7 bases, and the junction held 8 bases outside the gene matches. This CDR3 is built from 16 residues. CDR1 is SEHNR, CDR2 FQNEAQ, per germline (reference sequence). This CDR3 reads CASSLGSGRARHTQYF. Here the CDR3 DNA reads TGTGCCAGCAGCTTAGGGAGCGGGAGGGCCCGACATACGCAGTATTTT.

The J gene is TRBJ2-7, the V gene TRBV4-2; 10 nucleotides line up with TRBD2. This CDR3 contains 16 residues. Germline CDR1 reads LGHNA; CDR2 reads YNFKEQ. V shed 5 bases and J 1 base; nucleotides not matched to a gene: 8. In nucleotides, the CDR3 is TGTGCCAGCAGCAAGTCTAGCGGGAGTCGGTCCTACGAGCAGTACTTC. Amino acids: CASSKSSGSRSYEQYF.

J is TRBJ2-7 and V is TRBV13; D is perhaps TRBD2 (6 bases). Germline CDR1 reads PRHDT; CDR2 reads FYEKMQ (reference sequence). V was shortened by 3 bases and J by 7 bases, with 19 bases between the two germline ends. This CDR3 spans 15 amino acids. The CDR3 coding sequence is TGTGCCAGCAGCTTGGGACTTAGCTCGGGTAAGGAGCAGTACTTC. Protein product: CASSLGLSSGKEQYF.

This sequence joins TRBV5-1 and TRBJ2-5; D unresolved. The end of the DNA is better explained by TRBJ2-7, so the J call may be wrong. Germline CDR1 is SGHRS and CDR2 is YFSETQ. The CDR3 runs to 12 residues. The CDR3 here is CASSPLGYEQYF. The CDR3 DNA reads as TGCGCCAGCAGCCCCCTTGGGTACGAGCAGTACTTC.

This clone was picked up a small number of times. V is TRBV10-1 and J is TRBJ2-3; 8 positions match TRBD1. The ends lost 0 bases at V and 2 bases at J; junction bases unmatched: 13. Germline values: CDR1 WNHNN, CDR2 SYGVQD (reference sequence). This CDR3 contains 19 residues. The CDR3 protein is CASSESSITGTGITDTQYF. The CDR3, as DNA: TGCGCCAGCAGTGAGTCCTCAATTACCGGGACAGGTATCACAGATACGCAGTATTTT.

This chain links TRBV5-1 with TRBJ2-5; 12 bases match TRBD2. There are 20 residues in the CDR3. CDR1 is SGHRS and CDR2 is YFSETQ in the germline V gene. V was pared by 4 bases and J by 5 bases, with 21 bases of the junction left unmatched. The CDR3 nucleotides read TGCGCCAGCAGCATCCCGTCACCGGGACTTGGACTAGCGGGAAAGGAGACCCAGTACTTC. Translation gives CASSIPSPGLGLAGKETQYF.

This sequence joins TRBV5-1 and TRBJ2-7, with TRBD1 identical over 10 bases. The length of the CDR3 is 15 residues. The trim removed 4 bases at V and 4 bases at J, leaving 8 bases unmatched. Per germline, CDR1 SGHRS and CDR2 YFSETQ. This chain's CDR3 is CASSEDRGLSYEQYF. The CDR3 DNA sequence: TGCGCCAGCAGCGAAGACAGGGGGCTATCTTACGAGCAGTACTTC.

The chain couples TRBV18 to TRBJ2-7, with 8 positions matching TRBD2. CDR1 and CDR2 (germline): KGHSH, LQKENI. The CDR3 loop spans 14 amino acids. J gave up 5 bases and V 3 bases, and 6 bases lay outside the gene matches. The CDR3 reads CASSPSGSINEQYF. The CDR3 DNA reads TGTGCCAGCTCACCGAGCGGGAGTATCAACGAGCAGTACTTC.

This chain connects TRBV6-5 to TRBJ2-5; a possible D gene is TRBD2 (5 bases). Matching the DNA end better, TRBJ2-7 makes the J call doubtful. The CDR3 is 15 amino acids. The germline gives CDR1 MNHEY, CDR2 SVGAGI. The CDR3 loop reads CASSYGSEDSYEQYF. The CDR3 DNA reads as TGTGCCAGCAGTTACGGGAGCGAAGACTCCTACGAGCAGTACTTC.

CDR3 sequence reads: CASSFGTLNTEAFF. CDR3 DNA: TGTGCCAGCAGCTTTGGGACACTGAACACTGAAGCTTTCTTT. The rearrangement uses TRBV13 and TRBJ1-1; D is possibly TRBD1 (6 bases). The CDR3 has 14 residues. CDR1 and CDR2 from the germline V gene are PRHDT and FYEKMQ (reference sequence). Trimming left V 3 bases short and J 0 bases short, with 8 bases between.